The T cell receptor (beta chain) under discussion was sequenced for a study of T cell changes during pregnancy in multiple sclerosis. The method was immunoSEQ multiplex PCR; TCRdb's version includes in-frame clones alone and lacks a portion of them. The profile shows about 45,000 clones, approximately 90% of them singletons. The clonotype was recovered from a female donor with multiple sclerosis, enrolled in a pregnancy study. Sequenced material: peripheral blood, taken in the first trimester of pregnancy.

The DNA for the CDR3 is TGTGCCAGCAGCAATAACAGGGGAGCAGATACGCAGTATTTT. It encodes CASSNNRGADTQYF. The chain links TRBV5-4 to TRBJ2-3, with TRBD1 matching over 7 bases. The CDR3 spans 14 residues. After removal of 4 bases from V and 4 bases from J, the junction contained 6 bases not matched to a gene. CDR1 is SGHNT, CDR2 YYREEE, per germline (reference sequence).